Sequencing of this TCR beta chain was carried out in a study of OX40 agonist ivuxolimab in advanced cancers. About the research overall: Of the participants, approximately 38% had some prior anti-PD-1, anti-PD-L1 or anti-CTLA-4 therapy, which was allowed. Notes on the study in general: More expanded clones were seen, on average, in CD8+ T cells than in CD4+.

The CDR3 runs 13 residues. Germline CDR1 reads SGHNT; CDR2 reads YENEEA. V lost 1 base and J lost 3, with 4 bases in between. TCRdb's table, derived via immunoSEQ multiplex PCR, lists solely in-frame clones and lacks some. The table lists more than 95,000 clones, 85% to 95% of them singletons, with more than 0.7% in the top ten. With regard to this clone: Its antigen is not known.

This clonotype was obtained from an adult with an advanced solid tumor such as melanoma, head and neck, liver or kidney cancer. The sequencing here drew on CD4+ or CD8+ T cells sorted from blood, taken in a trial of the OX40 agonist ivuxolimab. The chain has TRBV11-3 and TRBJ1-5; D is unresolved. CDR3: CASSLGINQPQHF. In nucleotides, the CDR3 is TGTGCCAGCAGCTTAGGGATCAATCAGCCCCAGCATTTT.